The subject of this entry is one T cell receptor (beta chain). In germline, CDR1 is WNHNN, CDR2 SYGVQD (reference sequence). The germline V and J ends were trimmed by 2 bases and 8 bases, with 13 bases remaining between them. The CDR3 is 14 residues long. Both TCR beta VDJ combination and CDR3 sequence profiling were carried out. Genomic DNA was the template for this profiling. Using its own MiXCR run on the reads, TCRdb lists one record per CDR3 protein. The table includes more than 250,000 distinct CDR3 sequences, 55% to 60% detected once. The sample originates from a study of CD8+CD57+ T cells in acquired aplastic anemia.

The chain is built from TRBV10-1 and TRBJ2-1, with unresolved D. What was sequenced was sorted CD4+, CD8+, or CD8+CD57+ T cells (not recorded which) from PBMCs. The sequence was collected from a human donor with severe aplastic anemia or a healthy control (not recorded which). The CDR3 sequence is CASSETITMDEQFF. As DNA, the CDR3 is TGCGCCAGCAGTGAGACCATTACAATGGATGAGCAGTTCTTC.